Below are 4 T cell receptor beta chains sequenced from a single sample in a study of lung T cells in sarcoidosis with Löfgren's syndrome. MiXCR, applied by TCRdb to the reads, yields one record per CDR3 protein. Of around 60,000 distinct CDR3 sequences listed, around 21% are singletons. Specimen: CD4+ T cells from PBMCs. The receptors derive from a human donor with sarcoidosis (Löfgren's syndrome or another form), or a control subject (not recorded which).

This clonotype was seen ten or more times. The chain combines TRBV27 with TRBJ2-2, with 9 bases lining up with TRBD2. This CDR3 spans 17 amino acids. Losses at the gene ends were 3 bases for V and 3 bases for J; bases not matched to a gene: 8. The germline V gene has CDR1 MNHEY and CDR2 SMNVEV (reference sequence). CDR3 nucleotide sequence: TGTGCCAGCAGTTTCCCTCGGACTAGCGAGGACACCGGGGAGCTGTTTTTT. Its protein is CASSFPRTSEDTGELFF.

In its sample, this clonotype was seen a few times. The chain combines TRBV5-1 with TRBJ1-1, with D possibly TRBD1 on 6 matching bases. V shed 0 bases and J shed 6 bases, with 12 bases lying between them. The V gene's germline CDR1 is SGHRS and CDR2 YFSETQ. The CDR3 length is 14 residues. CDR3 sequence: CASSLAGAGAEAFF. The CDR3 region has the DNA TGCGCCAGCAGCTTGGCGGGGGCTGGGGCTGAAGCTTTCTTT.

A word on this clonotype: This clone may be a read error of a much larger clone one base away. The chain employs TRBV5-4 and TRBJ2-5, with 7 bases identical to TRBD1. The V segment lost 7 bases and the J segment 3 bases; nucleotides outside the gene matches: 15. The CDR3 consists of 16 residues. CDR1 is SGHNT and CDR2 is YYREEE in the germline V gene (reference sequence). CDR3 sequence: CASDNPAKGAEETQYF. For the CDR3, the DNA is TGTGCCAGCGACAACCCGGCAAAGGGGGCAGAAGAGACCCAGTACTTC. The variable domain in full, with the rest retrieved from reference TRBV5-4 and TRBJ2-5, is ETGVTQSPTHLIKTRGQQVTLRCSSQSGHNTVSWYQQALGQGPQFIFQYYREEENGRGNFPPRFSGLQFPNYSSELNVNALELDDSALYLCASDNPAKGAEETQYFGPGTRLLVL.

The chain carries TRBV5-4 and TRBJ2-3, with a tentative D call TRBD1 (5 bases). V lost 4 bases to trimming and J lost 1 base, with 22 bases between them. CDR3 length: 18 amino acids. Germline-derived CDR1 and CDR2 are SGHNT and YYREEE (reference sequence). For the CDR3, the DNA is TGTGCCAGCAGCCCTAATACTCAGGGCCTTGGGGGCACAGATACGCAGTATTTT. Translating gives CASSPNTQGLGGTDTQYF.